One T cell receptor beta chain is described in this entry. The data originate from a study of blood T cell repertoires in COVID-19. There are 14 residues in the CDR3. V was pared by 4 bases and J by 2 bases, with 4 bases of the junction left unmatched. Germline V lookup: CDR1 SGHRS, CDR2 YFSETQ. Per the authors' pipeline: Cell counts per sample came from amplifying reference gene primers. Data came from immunoSEQ multiplex PCR; TCRdb stores just in-frame clones and leaves some out. The V and J calls and clone size were taken over from that table, and D and trimming were inferred from the DNA. This sample has fewer than 150,000 clones, with approximately 87% found just once.

The sequence derives from a woman in her 70s with acute or convalescent COVID-19. Sequences were obtained from peripheral blood. The chain employs TRBV5-1 and TRBJ1-1; 8 bases match TRBD1. The CDR3 here is CASSKDRANTEAFF. CDR3 coding DNA: TGCGCCAGCAGCAAGGACAGGGCAAACACTGAAGCTTTCTTT.